A single sample gave rise to the 30 T cell receptor beta chains below, sequenced in a study of blood T cells in healthy people across ages. Primers used in a second PCR of about 7 to 11 cycles were a sample-barcoded 5' primer and a J-beta primer mix. TCRdb reprocessed the 5' RACE reads with MiXCR, giving one entry per CDR3 protein. The sample has around 970,000 distinct CDR3 sequences; about 51% are singletons. Material: blood. The receptors were gathered from a woman aged 60 to 75 in good health.

This chain links TRBV24-1 with TRBJ2-5; D is tentatively TRBD1 or TRBD2 (6 bases each). The closer fit of TRBJ2-1 to the DNA end suggests the J call may be wrong. CDR3 length equals 14 residues. Germline V gives CDR1 KGHDR, CDR2 SFDVKD. CDR3 amino acids: CATSDPGALETQFF. CDR3 in DNA: TGTGCCACCAGTGATCCGGGGGCATTAGAGACCCAGTTCTTC.

The genes are TRBV10-3 and TRBJ2-4; the D gene is possibly TRBD2 (6 bases). The V gene's germline CDR1 is ENHRY and CDR2 SYGVKD. Trimming pared 4 bases from V and 5 bases from J, leaving 12 bases between. The CDR3 contains 14 residues. CDR3 in DNA: TGTGCCATCAGTGTGGAGCGGGCCGAAAACATTCAGTACTTC. Protein: CAISVERAENIQYF.

This chain connects TRBV6-6 to TRBJ2-7, with D perhaps matching TRBD2 (6 bases). Germline CDR1 MNHNY, CDR2 SVGAGI (reference sequence). V was trimmed by 2 bases and J by 5 bases, leaving 19 bases between them. This CDR3 has 16 residues. CDR3 residues: CASSYPMTSGRNEQYF. DNA of the CDR3: TGTGCCAGCAGTTACCCGATGACTAGTGGGAGGAACGAGCAGTACTTC.

The CDR3 is CASSPGVGRGSSYNEQFF. The CDR3 DNA is TGTGCCAGCAGCCCTGGGGTTGGGCGGGGGAGCTCCTACAATGAGCAGTTCTTC. V is TRBV7-9 and J is TRBJ2-1; 7 bases are a match to TRBD2. Trimming cost V 5 bases and J 0 bases; bases outside gene matches: 13. The germline V gene encodes CDR1 SEHNR and CDR2 FQNEAQ (reference sequence). The CDR3 is 18 residues long.

The chain joins TRBV28 to TRBJ2-5; perhaps TRBD1 as D (5 bases). Matching the DNA end better, TRBJ2-7 makes the J call doubtful. Looked up from germline, CDR1 is MDHEN and CDR2 is SYDVKM. The CDR3 is made up of 12 amino acids. The CDR3 DNA sequence: TGTGCCAGCAGTAAGGGGTTTGGCGAGCAGTACTTC. Translating it yields CASSKGFGEQYF.

The chain combines TRBV28 with TRBJ2-5; 9 bases line up with TRBD2. This CDR3 spans 16 amino acids. In germline, CDR1 is MDHEN, CDR2 SYDVKM. V shed 5 bases, J shed 11 bases, and the junction held 18 bases outside the gene matches. The CDR3 reads CASSSSGLAGEDEQYF. The DNA of the CDR3 is TGTGCCAGCAGTAGTTCCGGCTTAGCGGGAGAGGATGAGCAGTACTTC.

The rearrangement uses TRBV18 and TRBJ2-6; weak D call: TRBD1 (5 bases). Germline V CDR1 and CDR2: KGHSH, LQKENI. The CDR3 contains 17 residues. Trimming removed 4 bases from V and 2 bases from J, with 15 bases in between. The CDR3 nucleotides read TGTGCCAGCTCACGGGTACCTGGACAAACTGGGGCCAACGTCCTGACTTTC. It translates to CASSRVPGQTGANVLTF.

V usage is TRBV20-1 and J usage is TRBJ1-1, with unresolved D. The V end lost 3 bases, the J end lost 1 base, and 12 bases lay between the germline ends. Germline V gene lookup returns CDR1 DFQATT and CDR2 SNEGSKA (reference sequence). The CDR3 extends over 14 amino acids. The CDR3 is CSARRERGNTEAFF. The CDR3 DNA reads as TGCAGTGCTAGGAGGGAGCGAGGGAACACTGAAGCTTTCTTT.

The rearrangement joins TRBV2 to TRBJ2-1; 9 nucleotides line up with TRBD2. The CDR3 totals 16 residues. Germline CDR1 reads SNHLY; CDR2 reads FYNNEI. V was pared by 6 bases and J by 2 bases, with 8 bases of the junction left unmatched. The CDR3 DNA reads TGTGCCAGCAGGGAACTAGCGGGTTACACCTACAATGAGCAGTTCTTC. Translation gives CASRELAGYTYNEQFF.

This clonotype turned up a few times. The CDR3 bases are TGCAGCGTATACGACATCGGCGTGGGATCATGCGAGCAGTACTTC. This codes for CSVYDIGVGSCEQYF. V and J are TRBV29-1 and TRBJ2-5; unclear D gene. The J call may be mistaken, given a closer DNA end match to TRBJ2-7. The CDR3 loop spans 15 amino acids. CDR1 and CDR2 (germline): SQVTM, ANQGSEA.

This clonotype was found a few times. V is TRBV12-3 or TRBV12-4 and J is TRBJ1-1, with 7 bases that match TRBD1. CDR3 size: 14 residues. V gave up 6 bases and J gave up 7 bases; unmatched junction bases: 11. CDR3 region: CASRTGWASVEAFF. Here the CDR3 DNA reads TGTGCCAGCAGGACAGGGTGGGCGTCGGTTGAAGCTTTCTTT.

This clonotype turned up a few times. The V and J genes are TRBV5-6 and TRBJ1-2; 8 bases fit TRBD1. V was clipped by 3 bases and J by 2 bases; unmatched bases: 15. CDR1 and CDR2 from the germline V gene are SGHDT and YYEEEE. This CDR3 spans 18 amino acids. The CDR3 loop is CASSSRTGMVVWNYGYTF. CDR3 sequence (DNA): TGTGCCAGCAGCTCGCGGACAGGGATGGTGGTATGGAACTATGGCTACACCTTC.

Of note for this clonotype: The junction shows a germline mismatch at one end, possibly a read error. The chain joins TRBV6-6 to TRBJ2-1; perhaps D is TRBD1 or TRBD2 (7 bases each). CDR1 is MNHNY, CDR2 SVGAGI, per germline (reference sequence). This CDR3 region has 15 residues. The CDR3 DNA is TGTGTCAGCATCAAGGGGGGGACAGATTACAATGAGCAGTTCTTC. This translates into CVSIKGGTDYNEQFF.

This chain uses TRBV6-5 with TRBJ2-3, with TRBD2 matching 10 bases. In germline, CDR1 is MNHEY, CDR2 SVGAGI. Trimming took 4 bases from V and 2 from J; bases not matched to a gene: 6. This CDR3 comprises 16 residues. The CDR3: CASSSRLAGTTDTQYF. The CDR3 DNA sequence: TGTGCCAGCAGTTCTCGACTAGCGGGCACCACAGATACGCAGTATTTT.

The V gene is TRBV4-3, the J gene TRBJ1-1, with 8 bases matching TRBD1. The ends lost 3 bases at V and 5 bases at J; junction bases unmatched: 5. Germline CDR1 reads LGHNA; CDR2 reads YSLEER. The length of the CDR3 is 14 residues. Here the CDR3 reads CASSQDRVRTEAFF. CDR3 in DNA: TGCGCCAGCAGCCAGGACAGGGTAAGAACTGAAGCTTTCTTT.

This clonotype was picked up many times. This chain links TRBV3-1 with TRBJ1-6; D is undetermined. The CDR3 runs to 14 residues. Germline V gene lookup returns CDR1 LGHDT and CDR2 YNNKEL (reference sequence). V dropped 1 base and J dropped 8 bases, with 9 bases sitting between them. CDR3 sequence: CASSQARSYSPLHF. The CDR3 DNA follows: TGTGCCAGCAGCCAAGCAAGGTCGTATTCACCCCTCCACTTT.

This rearrangement joins TRBV28 to TRBJ1-2, with TRBD1 matching over 11 bases. Germline V CDR1 and CDR2: MDHEN, SYDVKM. The CDR3 is made up of 16 amino acids. Trimming at V came to 8 bases and at J to 3 bases, leaving 11 bases not matched to a gene. The CDR3 bases are TGTGCCAGCGGGGACAGGGGGGTTGGGATATACTATGGCTACACCTTC. The encoded protein is CASGDRGVGIYYGYTF.

The chain has TRBV29-1 and TRBJ1-2, with TRBD1 matching over 7 bases. The CDR3 consists of 15 residues. CDR1 and CDR2 from the germline V gene are SQVTM and ANQGSEA. V gave up 1 base and J gave up 4 bases; unmatched junction bases: 9. This chain's CDR3 is CSVEAQGGQLYGYTF. CDR3 DNA sequence: TGCAGCGTTGAAGCGCAGGGGGGACAACTCTATGGCTACACCTTC.

The count of this clonotype is one. The rearrangement links TRBV20-1 to TRBJ2-3; 9 nucleotides align to TRBD2. This CDR3 region has 14 residues. Looked up from germline, CDR1 is DFQATT and CDR2 is SNEGSKA (reference sequence). J gave up 0 bases and V 6 bases, and 4 bases lay outside the gene matches. CDR3 DNA sequence: TGCAGTGCGAGCGGGGGGCCGAGCACAGATACGCAGTATTTT. Its translation is CSASGGPSTDTQYF.

This chain connects TRBV27 to TRBJ2-1, with 11 bases that match TRBD2. The J call may be incorrect, as the DNA end agrees better with TRBJ2-7. Germline V CDR1 and CDR2: MNHEY, SMNVEV (reference sequence). CDR3 length: 18 residues. In DNA, the CDR3 is TGTGCCAGCCGACTCTCCGGGACTAGCGGCGGTGGGGCCTACGAGCAGTACTTC. Its protein product is CASRLSGTSGGGAYEQYF.

As concerns this clonotype: An end of the junction does not agree with germline; a read error may underlie this. V and J are TRBV7-9 and TRBJ1-2; D call uncertain. The CDR3 contains 14 residues. Germline loops: CDR1 SEHNR, CDR2 FQNEAQ (reference sequence). CDR3 sequence: CASSLETSNYGFTF. CDR3 nucleotide sequence: TGTGCCAGCAGCTTAGAGACATCTAACTATGGCTTCACCTTC.

The chain is built from TRBV12-3 or TRBV12-4 and TRBJ2-6; D is undetermined. The CDR3 has 14 amino acids. Trimming removed 6 bases at V and 5 bases at J, with 11 bases between. The CDR3 spells CASSLEGWANVLTF. Here the CDR3 DNA reads TGTGCCAGCAGCCTTGAAGGCTGGGCCAACGTCCTGACTTTC.

The V and J genes are TRBV28 and TRBJ2-5; unclear D gene. The CDR3 runs 16 residues. Between the trimmed V and J ends, which lost 5 bases and 3 bases, there was a span of 19 bases. The germline V gene encodes CDR1 MDHEN and CDR2 SYDVKM. The chain's CDR3 is CASSPYTRLLEETQYF. DNA for the CDR3: TGTGCCAGCAGTCCGTATACGCGTCTCTTGGAAGAGACCCAGTACTTC.

The chain is built from TRBV6-2 or TRBV6-3 and TRBJ1-1; the match to TRBD1 covers 10 bases. CDR3 size: 14 residues. Germline loops: CDR1 MNHEY, CDR2 SVGEGT. The junction had 5 bases not matched to a gene; V was cut back by 6 bases and J by 4 bases. In DNA form, the CDR3 reads TGTGCCAGCAGCGAATGGACAGGGGGCACTGAAGCTTTCTTT. Translation: CASSEWTGGTEAFF.

This sequence joins TRBV7-8 and TRBJ2-1; 12 nucleotides agree with TRBD2. V shed 6 bases and J 9 bases; nucleotides not matched to a gene: 6. This CDR3 is built from 14 residues. In germline, CDR1 is SGHVS, CDR2 FQNEAQ. The chain's CDR3 is CASRLAGGASEQFF. The CDR3 DNA follows: TGTGCCAGCAGACTAGCGGGAGGAGCGAGTGAGCAGTTCTTC.

The chain uses TRBV20-1 and TRBJ2-3; possible D gene TRBD1, 7 bases. Looked up from germline, CDR1 is DFQATT and CDR2 is SNEGSKA (reference sequence). The CDR3 has 14 residues. V was pared by 0 bases and J by 3 bases, with 10 bases between. CDR3 in DNA: TGCAGTGCTAGAGACTCAGGGGGGACAGATACGCAGTATTTT. Protein product: CSARDSGGTDTQYF.

The chain combines TRBV30 with TRBJ2-1; D tentatively reads TRBD1 or TRBD2 (5 bases each). Per the germline V gene, CDR1 is GTSNPN and CDR2 is SVGIG (reference sequence). Trimming shortened V by 2 bases and J by 0 bases, and 8 bases separated the two germline ends. The CDR3 runs to 14 residues. DNA for the CDR3: TGTGCCTGGAGTTGGGGGAGCTCCTACAATGAGCAGTTCTTC. Translation gives CAWSWGSSYNEQFF.

The chain links TRBV20-1 to TRBJ2-5, with D possibly called TRBD1 or TRBD2 (5 bases each). The J call may be faulty, since TRBJ2-7 better matches the DNA end. This CDR3 is 15 amino acids long. CDR1 is DFQATT and CDR2 is SNEGSKA in the germline V gene (reference sequence). The CDR3 DNA follows: TGCAGTGCTAGGAAGGGTCCGGGACGATCGGTCGAGCAGTACTTC. Its protein is CSARKGPGRSVEQYF.

This clonotype showed up many times. The rearrangement joins TRBV27 to TRBJ1-6, with D uncertain. CDR3 length equals 12 residues. V was pared by 2 bases and J by 10 bases, with 6 bases between. Germline V gene sequence: CDR1 MNHEY, CDR2 SMNVEV (reference sequence). DNA for the CDR3: TGTGCCAGCAGTTTAAACGCCTCACCCCTCCACTTT. Protein sequence: CASSLNASPLHF.

CDR3 protein: CASSRDRGRSPLHF. In nucleotides, the CDR3 is TGTGCCAGCAGCCGGGACAGGGGGCGATCACCCCTCCACTTT. The chain couples TRBV6-1 to TRBJ1-6, with 12 bases identical to TRBD1. The CDR3 runs to 14 residues. With V trimmed by 6 bases and J by 10 bases, 4 bases remained unmatched. Germline CDR1 and CDR2: MNHNS and SASEGT.